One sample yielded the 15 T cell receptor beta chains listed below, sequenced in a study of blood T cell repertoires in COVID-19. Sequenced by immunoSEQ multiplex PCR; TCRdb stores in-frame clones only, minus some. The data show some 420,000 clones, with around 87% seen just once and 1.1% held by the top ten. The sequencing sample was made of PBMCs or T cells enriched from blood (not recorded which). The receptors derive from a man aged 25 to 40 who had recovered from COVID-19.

CDR3 nucleotides: TGTGCCAGCGGCTATCTAGCGGGGGAAGGTCCAGATACGCAGTATTTT. This codes for CASGYLAGEGPDTQYF. The chain has TRBV27 and TRBJ2-3; 10 bases match TRBD2. With V trimmed by 8 bases and J by 4 bases, 12 bases remained unmatched. Germline V CDR1 and CDR2: MNHEY, SMNVEV (reference sequence). The CDR3 length is 16 residues.

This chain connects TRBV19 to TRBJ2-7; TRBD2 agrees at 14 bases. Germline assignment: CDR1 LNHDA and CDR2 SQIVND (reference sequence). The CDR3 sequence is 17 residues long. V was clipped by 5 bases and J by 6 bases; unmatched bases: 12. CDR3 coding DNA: TGTGCCAGTAGTCGAACGGGACTAGCGGGAGTCAGGGGCGAGCAGTACTTC. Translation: CASSRTGLAGVRGEQYF.

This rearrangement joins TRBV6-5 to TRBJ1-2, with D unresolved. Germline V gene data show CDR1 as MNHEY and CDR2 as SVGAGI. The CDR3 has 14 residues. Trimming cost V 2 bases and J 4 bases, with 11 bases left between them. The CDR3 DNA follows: TGTGCCAGCAGTTACGGCCCTCTAGGCTATGGCTACACCTTC. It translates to CASSYGPLGYGYTF.

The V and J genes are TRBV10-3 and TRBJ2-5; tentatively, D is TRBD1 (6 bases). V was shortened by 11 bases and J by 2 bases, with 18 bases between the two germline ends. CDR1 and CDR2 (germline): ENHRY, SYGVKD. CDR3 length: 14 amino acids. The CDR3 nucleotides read TGTGCCTCCACACATGGGGGCGCGCAAGAGACCCAGTACTTC. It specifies CASTHGGAQETQYF.

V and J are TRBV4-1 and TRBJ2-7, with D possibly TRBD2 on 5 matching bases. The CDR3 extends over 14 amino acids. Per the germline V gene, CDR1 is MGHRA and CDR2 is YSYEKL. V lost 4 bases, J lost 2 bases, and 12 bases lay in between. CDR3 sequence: CASSRGNSPYEQYF. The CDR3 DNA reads TGCGCCAGCAGCCGAGGGAATTCCCCCTACGAGCAGTACTTC.

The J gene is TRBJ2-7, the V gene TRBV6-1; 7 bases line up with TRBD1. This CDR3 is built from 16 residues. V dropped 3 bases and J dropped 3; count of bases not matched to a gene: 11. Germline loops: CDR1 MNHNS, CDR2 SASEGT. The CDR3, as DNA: TGTGCCAGCAGTGACGGACAGGCCTCTTACTACTACGAGCAGTACTTC. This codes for CASSDGQASYYYEQYF.

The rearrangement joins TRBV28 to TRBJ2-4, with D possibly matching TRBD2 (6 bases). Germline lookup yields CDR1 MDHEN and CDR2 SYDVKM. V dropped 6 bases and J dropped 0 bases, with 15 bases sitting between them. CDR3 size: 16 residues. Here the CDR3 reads CASRDRGVLAKNIQYF. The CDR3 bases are TGTGCCAGCAGAGACCGCGGGGTTCTAGCCAAAAACATTCAGTACTTC.

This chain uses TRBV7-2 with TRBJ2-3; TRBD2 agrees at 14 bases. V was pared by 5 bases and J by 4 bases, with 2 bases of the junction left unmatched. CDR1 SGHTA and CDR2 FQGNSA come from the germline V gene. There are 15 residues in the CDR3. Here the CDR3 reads CASSTGLAGADTQYF. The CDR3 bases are TGTGCCAGCAGCACGGGACTAGCGGGGGCAGATACGCAGTATTTT.

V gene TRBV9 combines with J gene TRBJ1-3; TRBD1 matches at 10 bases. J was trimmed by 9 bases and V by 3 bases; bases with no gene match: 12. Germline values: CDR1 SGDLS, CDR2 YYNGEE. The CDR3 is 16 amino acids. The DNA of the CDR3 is TGTGCCAGCAGCGGGCCCGGGACAGGGGTTTTTAGCACCATATATTTT. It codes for CASSGPGTGVFSTIYF. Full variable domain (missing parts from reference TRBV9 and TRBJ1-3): DSGVTQTPKHLITATGQRVTLRCSPRSGDLSVYWYQQSLDQGLQFLIQYYNGEERAKGNILERFSAQQFPDLHSELNLSSLELGDSALYFCASSGPGTGVFSTIYFGEGSWLTVV.

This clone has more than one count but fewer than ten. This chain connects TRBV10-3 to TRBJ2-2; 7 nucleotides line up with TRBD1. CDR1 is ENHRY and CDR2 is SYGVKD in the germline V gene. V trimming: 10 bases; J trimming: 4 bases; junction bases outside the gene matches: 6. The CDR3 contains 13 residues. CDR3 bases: TGTGCCAGCAGGGACAGTCTCACCGGGGAGCTGTTTTTT. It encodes CASRDSLTGELFF.

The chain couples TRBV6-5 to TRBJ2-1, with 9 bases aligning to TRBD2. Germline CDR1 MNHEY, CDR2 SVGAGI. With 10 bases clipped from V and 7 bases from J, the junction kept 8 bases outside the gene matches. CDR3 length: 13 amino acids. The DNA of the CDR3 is TGTGCCACCGAGGGACTAGCAGGGAATGAGCAGTTCTTC. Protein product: CATEGLAGNEQFF.

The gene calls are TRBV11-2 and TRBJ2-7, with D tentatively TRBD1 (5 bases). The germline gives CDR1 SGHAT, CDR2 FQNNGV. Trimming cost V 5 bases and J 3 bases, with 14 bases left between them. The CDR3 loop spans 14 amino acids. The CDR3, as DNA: TGTGCCAGCAGCGGGGCCCAGTCTTACTACGAGCAGTACTTC. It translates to CASSGAQSYYEQYF. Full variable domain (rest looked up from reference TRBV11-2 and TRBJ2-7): EAGVAQSPRYKIIEKRQSVAFWCNPISGHATLYWYQQILGQGPKLLIQFQNNGVVDDSQLPKDRFSAERLKGVDSTLKIQPAKLEDSAVYLCASSGAQSYYEQYFGPGTRLTVT.

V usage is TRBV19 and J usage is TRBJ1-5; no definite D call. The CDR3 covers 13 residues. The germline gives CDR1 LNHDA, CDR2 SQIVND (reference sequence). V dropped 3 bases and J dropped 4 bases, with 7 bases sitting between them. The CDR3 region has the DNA TGTGCCAGTAGTATTAGTGAGAATCAGCCCCAGCATTTT. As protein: CASSISENQPQHF.

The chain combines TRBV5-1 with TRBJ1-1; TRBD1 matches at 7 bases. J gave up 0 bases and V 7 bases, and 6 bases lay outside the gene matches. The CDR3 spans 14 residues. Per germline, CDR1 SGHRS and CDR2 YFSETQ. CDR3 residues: CASGDSALNTEAFF. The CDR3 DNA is TGCGCCAGCGGGGACAGCGCCTTGAACACTGAAGCTTTCTTT.

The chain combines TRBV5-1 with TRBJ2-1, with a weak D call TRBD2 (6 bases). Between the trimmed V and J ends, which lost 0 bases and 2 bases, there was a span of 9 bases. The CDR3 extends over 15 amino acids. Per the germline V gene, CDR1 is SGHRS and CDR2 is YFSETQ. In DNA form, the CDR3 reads TGCGCCAGCAGCTTGGCTAGCGTTGCCTACAATGAGCAGTTCTTC. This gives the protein CASSLASVAYNEQFF.